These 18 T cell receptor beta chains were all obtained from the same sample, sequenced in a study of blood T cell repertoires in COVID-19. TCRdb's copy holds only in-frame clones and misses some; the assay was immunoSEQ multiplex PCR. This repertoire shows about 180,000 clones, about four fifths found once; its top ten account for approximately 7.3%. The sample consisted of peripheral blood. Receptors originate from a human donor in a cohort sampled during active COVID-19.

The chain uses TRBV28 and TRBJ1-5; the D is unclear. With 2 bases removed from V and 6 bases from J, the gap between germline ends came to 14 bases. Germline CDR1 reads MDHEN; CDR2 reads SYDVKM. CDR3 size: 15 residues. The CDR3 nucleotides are TGTGCCAGCAGTTTAACTGTAGGATCAGGTCAGCCCCAGCATTTT. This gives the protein CASSLTVGSGQPQHF.

CDR3 residues: CASSRTGSPWLAGGVGETQYF. The CDR3 nucleotides are TGCGCCAGCAGCCGGACGGGATCACCATGGCTAGCGGGGGGAGTTGGAGAGACCCAGTACTTC. This rearrangement joins TRBV4-1 to TRBJ2-5, with 11 positions matching TRBD2. The V gene's germline CDR1 is MGHRA and CDR2 YSYEKL. Trimming removed 4 bases from V and 4 bases from J; junction bases left unmatched: 23. The CDR3 sequence is 21 residues long.

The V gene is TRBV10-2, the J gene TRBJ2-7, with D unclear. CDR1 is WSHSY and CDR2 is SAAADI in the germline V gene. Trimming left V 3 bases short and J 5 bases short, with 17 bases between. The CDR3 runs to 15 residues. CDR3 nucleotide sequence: TGCGCCAGCAGTGAAAGTCGTACTGCGGTCCACGAGCAGTACTTC. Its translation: CASSESRTAVHEQYF.

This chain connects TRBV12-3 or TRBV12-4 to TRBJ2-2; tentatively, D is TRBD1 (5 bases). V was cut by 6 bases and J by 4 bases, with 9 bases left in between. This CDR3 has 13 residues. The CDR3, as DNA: TGTGCCAGCAGGACAGAACTCACCGGGGAGCTGTTTTTT. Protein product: CASRTELTGELFF.

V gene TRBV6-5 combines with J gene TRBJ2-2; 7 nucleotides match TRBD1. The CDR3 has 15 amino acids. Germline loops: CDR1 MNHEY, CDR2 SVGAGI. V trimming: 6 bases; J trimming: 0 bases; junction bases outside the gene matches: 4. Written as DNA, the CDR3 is TGTGCCAGCAGGAGGGACAGCGCGAACACCGGGGAGCTGTTTTTT. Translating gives CASRRDSANTGELFF.

Here the CDR3 DNA reads TGTGCCAGCAGCTTATTAGGAACAGGGGGCGAGTACGAGCAGTACTTC. Protein sequence: CASSLLGTGGEYEQYF. The J gene is TRBJ2-7, the V gene TRBV7-2; 9 bases align to TRBD1. V shed 2 bases and J 4 bases; nucleotides not matched to a gene: 9. CDR1 and CDR2 from the germline V gene are SGHTA and FQGNSA. The CDR3 totals 16 residues.

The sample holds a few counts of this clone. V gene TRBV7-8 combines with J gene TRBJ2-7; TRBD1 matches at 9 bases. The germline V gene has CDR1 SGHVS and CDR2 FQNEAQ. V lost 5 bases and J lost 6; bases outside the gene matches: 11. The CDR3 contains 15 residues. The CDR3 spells CASSDPGTGFLEQYF. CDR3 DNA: TGTGCCAGCAGCGACCCCGGGACAGGGTTTCTCGAGCAGTACTTC. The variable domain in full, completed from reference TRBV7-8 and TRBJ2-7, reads GAGVSQSPRYKVAKRGQDVALRCDPISGHVSLFWYQQALGQGPEFLTYFQNEAQLDKSGLPSDRFFAERPEGSVSTLKIQRTQQEDSAVYLCASSDPGTGFLEQYFGPGTRLTVT.

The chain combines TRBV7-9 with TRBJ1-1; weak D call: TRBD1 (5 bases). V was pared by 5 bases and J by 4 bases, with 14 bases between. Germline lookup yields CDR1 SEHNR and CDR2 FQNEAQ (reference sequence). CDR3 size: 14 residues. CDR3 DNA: TGTGCCAGCAGCAAAAGCTTCGGGGGCACTGAAGCTTTCTTT. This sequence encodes CASSKSFGGTEAFF.

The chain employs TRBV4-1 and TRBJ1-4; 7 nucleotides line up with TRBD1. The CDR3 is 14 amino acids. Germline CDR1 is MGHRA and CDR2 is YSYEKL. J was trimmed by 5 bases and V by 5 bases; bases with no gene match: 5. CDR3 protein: CASSAGTVNEKLFF. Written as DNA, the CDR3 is TGCGCCAGCAGCGCCGGGACAGTAAATGAAAAACTGTTTTTT.

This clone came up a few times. CDR3 loop: CASSDNSGNTIYF. The DNA of the CDR3 is TGTGCCAGCAGCGACAACTCTGGAAACACCATATATTTT. The V and J genes are TRBV9 and TRBJ1-3; D call uncertain. Trimming cost V 3 bases and J 0 bases, with 4 bases left between them. This CDR3 region has 13 residues. CDR1 SGDLS and CDR2 YYNGEE come from the germline V gene. The whole variable domain, remainder taken from reference TRBV9 and TRBJ1-3, is DSGVTQTPKHLITATGQRVTLRCSPRSGDLSVYWYQQSLDQGLQFLIQYYNGEERAKGNILERFSAQQFPDLHSELNLSSLELGDSALYFCASSDNSGNTIYFGEGSWLTVV.

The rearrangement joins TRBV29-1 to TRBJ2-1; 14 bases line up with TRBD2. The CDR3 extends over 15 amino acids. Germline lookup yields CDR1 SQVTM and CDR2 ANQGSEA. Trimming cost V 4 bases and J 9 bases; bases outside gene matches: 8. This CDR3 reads CSVGSTSGGGGEQFF. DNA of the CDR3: TGCAGCGTTGGGTCGACTAGCGGGGGGGGCGGTGAGCAGTTCTTC.

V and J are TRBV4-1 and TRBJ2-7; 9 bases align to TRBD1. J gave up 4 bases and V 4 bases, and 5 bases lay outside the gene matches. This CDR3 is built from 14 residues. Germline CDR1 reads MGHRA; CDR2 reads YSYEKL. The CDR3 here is CASSPDRGEYEQYF. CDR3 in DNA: TGCGCCAGCAGCCCAGACAGGGGGGAGTACGAGCAGTACTTC.

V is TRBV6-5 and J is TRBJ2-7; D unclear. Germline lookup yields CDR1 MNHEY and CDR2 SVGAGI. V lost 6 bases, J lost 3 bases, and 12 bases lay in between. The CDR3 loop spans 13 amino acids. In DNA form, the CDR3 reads TGTGCCAGCAGCCGTAACAGAGACTACGAGCAGTACTTC. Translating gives CASSRNRDYEQYF.

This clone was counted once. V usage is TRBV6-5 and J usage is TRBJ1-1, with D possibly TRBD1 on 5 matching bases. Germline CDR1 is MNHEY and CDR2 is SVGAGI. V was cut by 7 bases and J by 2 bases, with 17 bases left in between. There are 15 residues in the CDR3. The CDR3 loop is CASKGWEGENTEAFF. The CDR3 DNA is TGTGCCAGCAAAGGGTGGGAAGGGGAAAACACTGAAGCTTTCTTT.

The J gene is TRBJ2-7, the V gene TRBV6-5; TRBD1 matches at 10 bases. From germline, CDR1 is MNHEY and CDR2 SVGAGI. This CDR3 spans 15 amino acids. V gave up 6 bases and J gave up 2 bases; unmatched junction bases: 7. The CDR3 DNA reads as TGTGCCAGCAGAGAGGGACAGGGGATTACCTACGAGCAGTACTTC. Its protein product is CASREGQGITYEQYF.

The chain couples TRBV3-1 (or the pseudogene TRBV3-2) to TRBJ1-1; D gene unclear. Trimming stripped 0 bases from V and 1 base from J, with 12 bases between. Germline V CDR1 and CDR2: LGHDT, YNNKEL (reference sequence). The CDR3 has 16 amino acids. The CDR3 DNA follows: TGTGCCAGCAGCCAAGATCCCGCAGTCCCGAACACTGAAGCTTTCTTT. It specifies CASSQDPAVPNTEAFF.

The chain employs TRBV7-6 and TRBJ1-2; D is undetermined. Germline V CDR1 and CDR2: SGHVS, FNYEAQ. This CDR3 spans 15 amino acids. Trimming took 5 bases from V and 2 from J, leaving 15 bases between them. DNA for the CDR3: TGTGCCAGCAGCCCGCTTCGGGGTAAAAACTATGGCTACACCTTC. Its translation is CASSPLRGKNYGYTF.

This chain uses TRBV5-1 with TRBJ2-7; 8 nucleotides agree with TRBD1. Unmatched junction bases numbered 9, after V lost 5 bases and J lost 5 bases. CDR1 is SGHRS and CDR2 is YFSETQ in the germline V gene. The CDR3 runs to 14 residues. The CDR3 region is CASSPPAGGDEQYF. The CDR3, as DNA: TGCGCCAGCAGTCCACCGGCAGGGGGCGACGAGCAGTACTTC.